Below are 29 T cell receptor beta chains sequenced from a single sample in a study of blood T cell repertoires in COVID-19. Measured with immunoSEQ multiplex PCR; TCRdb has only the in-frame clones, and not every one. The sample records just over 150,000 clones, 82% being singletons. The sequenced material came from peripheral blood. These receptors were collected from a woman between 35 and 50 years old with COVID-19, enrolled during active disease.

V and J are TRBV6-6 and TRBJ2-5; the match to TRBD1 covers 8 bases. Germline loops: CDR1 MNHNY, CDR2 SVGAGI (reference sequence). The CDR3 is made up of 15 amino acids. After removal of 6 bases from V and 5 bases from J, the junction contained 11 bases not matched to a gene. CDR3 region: CASSQTRTGSETQYF. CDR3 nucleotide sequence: TGTGCCAGCAGCCAGACTAGGACAGGGTCGGAGACCCAGTACTTC.

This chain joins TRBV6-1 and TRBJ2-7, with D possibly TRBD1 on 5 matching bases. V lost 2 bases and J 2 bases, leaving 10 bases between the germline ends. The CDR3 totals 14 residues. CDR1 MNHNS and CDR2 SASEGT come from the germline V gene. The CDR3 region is CASSELGAAYEQYV. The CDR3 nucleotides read TGTGCCAGCAGTGAACTTGGGGCCGCCTACGAGCAGTACGTC.

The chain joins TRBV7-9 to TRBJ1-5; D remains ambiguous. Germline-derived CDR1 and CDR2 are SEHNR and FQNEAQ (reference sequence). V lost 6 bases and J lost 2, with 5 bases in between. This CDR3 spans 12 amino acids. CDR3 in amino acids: CASRSGNQPQHF. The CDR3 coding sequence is TGTGCCAGCAGGTCAGGCAATCAGCCCCAGCATTTT.

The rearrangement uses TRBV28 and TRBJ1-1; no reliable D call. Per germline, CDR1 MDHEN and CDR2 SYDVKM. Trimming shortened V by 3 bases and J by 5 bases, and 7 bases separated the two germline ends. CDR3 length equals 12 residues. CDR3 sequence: CASSFAGTEAFF. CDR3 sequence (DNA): TGTGCCAGCAGTTTCGCAGGAACTGAAGCTTTCTTT. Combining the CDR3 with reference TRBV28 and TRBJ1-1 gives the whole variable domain DVKVTQSSRYLVKRTGEKVFLECVQDMDHENMFWYRQDPGLGLRLIYFSYDVKMKEKGDIPEGYSVSREKKERFSLILESASTNQTSMYLCASSFAGTEAFFGQGTRLTVV.

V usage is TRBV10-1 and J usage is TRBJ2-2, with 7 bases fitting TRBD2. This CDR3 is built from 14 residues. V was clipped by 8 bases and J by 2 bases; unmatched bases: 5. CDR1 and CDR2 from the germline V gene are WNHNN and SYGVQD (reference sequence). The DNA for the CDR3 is TGCGCCAGCGGCCTAGCGGCAAACACCGGGGAGCTGTTTTTT. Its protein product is CASGLAANTGELFF.

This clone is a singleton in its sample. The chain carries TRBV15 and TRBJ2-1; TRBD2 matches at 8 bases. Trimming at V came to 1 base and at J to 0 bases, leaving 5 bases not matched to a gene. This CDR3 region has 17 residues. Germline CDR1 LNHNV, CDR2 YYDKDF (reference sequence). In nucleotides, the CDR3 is TGTGCCACCAGCAGAGGACTAGCGACGAGCTCCTACAATGAGCAGTTCTTC. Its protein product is CATSRGLATSSYNEQFF.

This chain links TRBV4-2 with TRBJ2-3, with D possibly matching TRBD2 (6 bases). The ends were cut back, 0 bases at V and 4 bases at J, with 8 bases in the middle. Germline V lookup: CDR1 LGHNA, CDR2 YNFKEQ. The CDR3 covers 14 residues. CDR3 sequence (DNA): TGTGCCAGCAGCCAAGAGGAGGGGTCAGATACGCAGTATTTT. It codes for CASSQEEGSDTQYF.

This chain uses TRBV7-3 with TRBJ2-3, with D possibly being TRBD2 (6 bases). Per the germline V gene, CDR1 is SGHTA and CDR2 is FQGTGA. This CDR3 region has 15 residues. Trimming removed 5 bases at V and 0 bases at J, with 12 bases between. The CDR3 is CASSPAGGSTDTQYF. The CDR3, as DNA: TGTGCCAGCAGCCCCGCAGGAGGGAGCACAGATACGCAGTATTTT.

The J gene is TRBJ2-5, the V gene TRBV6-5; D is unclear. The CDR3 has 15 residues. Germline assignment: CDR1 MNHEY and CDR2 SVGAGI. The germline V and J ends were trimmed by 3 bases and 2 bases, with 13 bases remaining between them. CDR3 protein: CASSYSYETQETQYF. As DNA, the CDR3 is TGTGCCAGCAGTTATAGTTATGAAACGCAAGAGACCCAGTACTTC.

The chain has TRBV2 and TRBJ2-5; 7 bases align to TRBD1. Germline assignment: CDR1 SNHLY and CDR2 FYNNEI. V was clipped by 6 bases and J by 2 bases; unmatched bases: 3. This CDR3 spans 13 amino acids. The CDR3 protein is CASRRDRQETQYF. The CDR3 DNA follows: TGTGCCAGCAGGAGGGACAGACAAGAGACCCAGTACTTC.

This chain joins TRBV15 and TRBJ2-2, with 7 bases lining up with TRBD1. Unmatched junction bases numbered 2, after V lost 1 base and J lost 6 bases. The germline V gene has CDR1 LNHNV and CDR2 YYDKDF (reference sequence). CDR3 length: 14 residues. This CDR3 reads CATSRAGGPGELFF. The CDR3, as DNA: TGTGCCACCAGCAGAGCAGGGGGACCCGGGGAGCTGTTTTTT.

This chain's CDR3 is CASSPTGSDGYTF. The CDR3 DNA follows: TGTGCCAGCAGTCCAACAGGGTCGGATGGCTACACCTTC. V is TRBV6-4 and J is TRBJ1-2, with a possible D match to TRBD1 (6 bases). The CDR3 covers 13 residues. V was shortened by 5 bases and J by 6 bases, with 13 bases between the two germline ends. Germline-derived CDR1 and CDR2 are MRHNA and SNTAGT.

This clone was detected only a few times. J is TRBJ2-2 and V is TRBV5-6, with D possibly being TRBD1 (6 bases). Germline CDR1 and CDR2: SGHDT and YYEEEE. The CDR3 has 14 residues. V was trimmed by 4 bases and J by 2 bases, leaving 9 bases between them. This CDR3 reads CASSLGQNTGELFF. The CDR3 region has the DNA TGTGCCAGCAGCCTGGGACAAAACACCGGGGAGCTGTTTTTT.

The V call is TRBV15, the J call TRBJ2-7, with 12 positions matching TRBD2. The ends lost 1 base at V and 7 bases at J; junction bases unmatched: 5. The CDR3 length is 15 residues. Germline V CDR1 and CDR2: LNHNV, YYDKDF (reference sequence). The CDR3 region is CATSRALAGGPEQYF. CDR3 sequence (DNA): TGTGCCACCAGCAGAGCCCTAGCGGGAGGGCCTGAGCAGTACTTC. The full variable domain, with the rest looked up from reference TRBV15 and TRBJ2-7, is DAMVIQNPRYQVTQFGKPVTLSCSQTLNHNVMYWYQQKSSQAPKLLFHYYDKDFNNEADTPDNFQSRRPNTSFCFLDIRSPGLGDTAMYLCATSRALAGGPEQYFGPGTRLTVT.

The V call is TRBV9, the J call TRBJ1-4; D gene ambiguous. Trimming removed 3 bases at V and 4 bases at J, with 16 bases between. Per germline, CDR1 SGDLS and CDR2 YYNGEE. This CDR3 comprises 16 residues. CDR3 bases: TGTGCCAGCAGCGCCCATCCGACACCGGATAATGAAAAACTGTTTTTT. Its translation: CASSAHPTPDNEKLFF.

The CDR3, as DNA: TGTGCCAGCAGTGACTCAGCGGGAGACACCGGGGAGCTGTTTTTT. Residues: CASSDSAGDTGELFF. The genes are TRBV6-4 and TRBJ2-2, with 8 bases fitting TRBD2. The germline gives CDR1 MRHNA, CDR2 SNTAGT. The CDR3 sequence is 15 residues long. Trimming at V came to 0 bases and at J to 3 bases, leaving 0 bases not matched to a gene.

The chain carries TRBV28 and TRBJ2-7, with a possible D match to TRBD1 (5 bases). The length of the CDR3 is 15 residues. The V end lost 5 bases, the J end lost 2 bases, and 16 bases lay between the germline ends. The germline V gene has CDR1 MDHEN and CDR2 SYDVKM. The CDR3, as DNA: TGTGCCAGCAGTCCCAGACAGATCGGCGCCTACGAGCAGTACTTC. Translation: CASSPRQIGAYEQYF. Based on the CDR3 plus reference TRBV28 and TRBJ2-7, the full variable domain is DVKVTQSSRYLVKRTGEKVFLECVQDMDHENMFWYRQDPGLGLRLIYFSYDVKMKEKGDIPEGYSVSREKKERFSLILESASTNQTSMYLCASSPRQIGAYEQYFGPGTRLTVT.

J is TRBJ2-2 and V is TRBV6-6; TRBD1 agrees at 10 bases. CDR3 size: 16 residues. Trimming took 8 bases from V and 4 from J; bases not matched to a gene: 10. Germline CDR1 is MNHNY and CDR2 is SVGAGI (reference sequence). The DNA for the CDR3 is TGTGCCAGCTCTCCTCCGGGACAGGGGCCCACCGGGGAGCTGTTTTTT. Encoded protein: CASSPPGQGPTGELFF.

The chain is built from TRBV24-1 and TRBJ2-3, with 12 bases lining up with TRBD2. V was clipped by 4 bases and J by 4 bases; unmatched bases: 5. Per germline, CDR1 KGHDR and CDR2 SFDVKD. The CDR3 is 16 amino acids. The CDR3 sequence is CATSEPSSGRADTQYF. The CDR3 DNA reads TGTGCCACCAGTGAGCCATCTAGCGGGAGGGCAGATACGCAGTATTTT.

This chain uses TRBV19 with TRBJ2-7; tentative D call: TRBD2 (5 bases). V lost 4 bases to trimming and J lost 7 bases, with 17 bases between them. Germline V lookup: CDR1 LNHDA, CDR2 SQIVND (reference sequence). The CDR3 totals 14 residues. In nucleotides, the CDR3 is TGTGCCAGTAGTAGAGGGATTCGGTCTCGGGAGCAGTACTTC. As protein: CASSRGIRSREQYF.

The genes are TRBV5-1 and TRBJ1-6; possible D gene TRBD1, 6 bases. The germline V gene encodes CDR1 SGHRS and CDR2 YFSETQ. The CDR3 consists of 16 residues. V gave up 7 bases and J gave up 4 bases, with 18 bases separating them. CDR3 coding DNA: TGCGCCAGCGGCCCTGGGGACACGGGGTATAATTCACCCCTCCACTTT. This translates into CASGPGDTGYNSPLHF. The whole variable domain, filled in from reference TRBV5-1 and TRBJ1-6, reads KAGVTQTPRYLIKTRGQQVTLSCSPISGHRSVSWYQQTPGQGLQFLFEYFSETQRNKGNFPGRFSGRQFSNSRSEMNVSTLELGDSALYLCASGPGDTGYNSPLHFGNGTRLTVT.

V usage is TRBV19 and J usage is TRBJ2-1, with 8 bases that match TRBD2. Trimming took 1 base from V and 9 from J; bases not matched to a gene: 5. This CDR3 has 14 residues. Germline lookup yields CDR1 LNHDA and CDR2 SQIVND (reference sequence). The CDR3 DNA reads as TGTGCCAGTAGTATAGCGGGGGGGCCGACTGAGCAGTTCTTC. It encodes CASSIAGGPTEQFF.

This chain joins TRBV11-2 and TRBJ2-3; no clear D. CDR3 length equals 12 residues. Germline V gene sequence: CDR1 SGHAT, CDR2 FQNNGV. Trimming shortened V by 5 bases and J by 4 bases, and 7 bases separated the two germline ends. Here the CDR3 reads CASSQSPDTQYF. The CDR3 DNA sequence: TGTGCCAGCAGCCAAAGCCCAGATACGCAGTATTTT. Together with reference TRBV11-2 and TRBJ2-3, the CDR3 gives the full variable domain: EAGVAQSPRYKIIEKRQSVAFWCNPISGHATLYWYQQILGQGPKLLIQFQNNGVVDDSQLPKDRFSAERLKGVDSTLKIQPAKLEDSAVYLCASSQSPDTQYFGPGTRLTVL.

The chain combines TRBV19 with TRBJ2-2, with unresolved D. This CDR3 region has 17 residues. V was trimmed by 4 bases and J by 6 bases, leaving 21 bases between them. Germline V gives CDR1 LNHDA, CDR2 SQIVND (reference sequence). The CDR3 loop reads CASSKRRTPSVSGELFF. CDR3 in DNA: TGTGCCAGTAGTAAGCGACGTACCCCGTCGGTTTCCGGGGAGCTGTTTTTT. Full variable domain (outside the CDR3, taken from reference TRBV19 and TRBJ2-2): DGGITQSPKYLFRKEGQNVTLSCEQNLNHDAMYWYRQDPGQGLRLIYYSQIVNDFQKGDIAEGYSVSREKKESFPLTVTSAQKNPTAFYLCASSKRRTPSVSGELFFGEGSRLTVL.

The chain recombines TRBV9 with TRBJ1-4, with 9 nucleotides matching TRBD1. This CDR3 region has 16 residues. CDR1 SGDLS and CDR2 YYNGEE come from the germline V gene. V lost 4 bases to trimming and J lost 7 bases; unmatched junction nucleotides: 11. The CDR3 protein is CASSLTGGPMVEKLFF. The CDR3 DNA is TGTGCCAGCAGCTTAACAGGGGGCCCTATGGTTGAAAAACTGTTTTTT.

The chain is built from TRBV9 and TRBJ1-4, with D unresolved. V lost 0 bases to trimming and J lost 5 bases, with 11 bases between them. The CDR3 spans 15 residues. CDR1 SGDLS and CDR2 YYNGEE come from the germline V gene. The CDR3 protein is CASSVEPGGNEKLFF. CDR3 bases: TGTGCCAGCAGCGTAGAACCGGGAGGAAATGAAAAACTGTTTTTT.

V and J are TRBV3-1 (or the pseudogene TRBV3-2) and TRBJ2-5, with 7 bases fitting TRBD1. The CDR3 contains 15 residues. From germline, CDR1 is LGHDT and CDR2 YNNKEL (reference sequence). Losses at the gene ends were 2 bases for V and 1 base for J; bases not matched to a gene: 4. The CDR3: CASSQKGTAQETQYF. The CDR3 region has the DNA TGTGCCAGCAGCCAAAAGGGGACAGCCCAAGAGACCCAGTACTTC.

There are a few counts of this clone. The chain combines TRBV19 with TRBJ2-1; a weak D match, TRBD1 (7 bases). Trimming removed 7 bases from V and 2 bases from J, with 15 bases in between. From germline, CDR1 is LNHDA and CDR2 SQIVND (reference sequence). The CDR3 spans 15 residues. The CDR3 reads CASKQGGRAYNEQFF. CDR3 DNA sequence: TGTGCCAGTAAGCAGGGGGGCCGGGCCTACAATGAGCAGTTCTTC.

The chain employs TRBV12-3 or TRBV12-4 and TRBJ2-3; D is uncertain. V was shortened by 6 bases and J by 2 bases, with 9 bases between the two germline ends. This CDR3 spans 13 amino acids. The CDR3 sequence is CASSPVDTDTQYF. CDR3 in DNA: TGTGCCAGCAGCCCAGTCGACACAGATACGCAGTATTTT.